These T cell receptor beta chains were read from a single sample in a study of T cell changes during pregnancy in multiple sclerosis. Sequencing was performed with immunoSEQ multiplex PCR; in TCRdb, only in-frame clones are kept and a portion is missing. The table has around 130,000 clones, approximately 93% seen once. Sequenced material: peripheral blood, taken before pregnancy. Every receptor here comes from a female donor with multiple sclerosis, enrolled in a pregnancy study. Each CDR3 is given with its conserved first and last residue. A D gene is named only where the DNA matches it firmly. Expanded clones get a size class; other rows say once, few or many, or leave the size out.

>TRBD1|NA|TRBJ1-4|TRBV9
TGTGCCAGCAGCGAGCTCACAGGGGAAACTAATGAAAAACTGTTTTTT
CASSELTGETNEKLFF
>TRBD2|NA|TRBJ2-1|TRBV2
TGTGCCAGCAGTCCTAAGCTAGCGGGAGTCGGGAATGAGCAGTTCTTC
CASSPKLAGVGNEQFF
>NA|NA|TRBJ2-7|TRBV10-3
TGTGCCATCAGCGCCCGGGACACTACAAAGACCTACGAGCAGTACTTC
CAISARDTTKTYEQYF
>TRBD2|NA|TRBJ2-3|TRBV15
TGTGCCACCAGCAGAGAGGAAGGAGCGGGAGGAGATACGCAGTATTTT
CATSREEGAGGDTQYF
>TRBD2|NA|TRBJ2-5|TRBV6-5
TGTGCCAGCAGTTACTCGGTGGCGGGGGGCCAAGAGACCCAGTACTTC
CASSYSVAGGQETQYF
>TRBD2|NA|TRBJ2-3|TRBV5-1
TGCGCCAGTTATAACCAACCTGCTAGCGGGGGGGAAAAACGCACAGATACGCAGTATTTT
CASYNQPASGGEKRTDTQYF
>NA|NA|TRBJ2-1|TRBV10-3
TGTGCCATCAGTGAGTCTTTCCGGGGAGACAATGAGCAGTTCTTC
CAISESFRGDNEQFF
>TRBD1|NA|TRBJ2-1|TRBV18
TGTGCCAGCTCACCAACACAGGGGGACCCACCCAGTCTGTTCTTC
CASSPTQGDPPSLFF
>TRBD1|NA|TRBJ2-6|TRBV9
TGTGCCAGCAGGAGGACAGGAATGACCTCTGGGGCCAACGTCCTGACTTTC
CASRRTGMTSGANVLTF
>NA|NA|TRBJ1-5|TRBV30
TGTGCCTGGAGTCCAGGGAATCAGCCCCAGCATTTT
CAWSPGNQPQHF
>NA|once|TRBJ2-1|TRBV6-1
TGTGCCAGCAGTGAATGGGGAGGCTACAATGAGCAGTTCTTC
CASSEWGGYNEQFF
>NA|NA|TRBJ2-2|TRBV19
TGTGCCAGTAGCGGGGGACAGCGAACCCAGAACACCGGGGAGCTGTTTTTT
CASSGGQRTQNTGELFF
>NA|NA|TRBJ2-2|TRBV5-5
TGTGCCAGCAGCATGCGGACAGGGGAGCTGTTTTTT
CASSMRTGELFF
>TRBD1|NA|TRBJ2-5|TRBV28
TGTGCCAGCAGTTTAAGGGCAGGGGGCTGGGTTGAGACCCAGTACTTC
CASSLRAGGWVETQYF
>NA|NA|TRBJ2-4|TRBV5-1
TGCGCCAGCAGCTTGCACGCAGGGGTAACGAACATTCAGTACTTC
CASSLHAGVTNIQYF
>NA|NA|TRBJ2-2|TRBV6-5
TGTGCCAGCCGCATGGGGGCCACCGGGGAGCTGTTTTTT
CASRMGATGELFF
>TRBD1|NA|TRBJ1-6|TRBV7-2
TGTGCCAGCAGCGTCCGGGACAGTAATTCACCCCTCCACTTT
CASSVRDSNSPLHF
>NA|once|TRBJ1-1|TRBV5-4
TGTGCCAGCAGCTCCGGGACTCGCACTGAAGCTTTCTTT
CASSSGTRTEAFF
>NA|NA|TRBJ1-2|TRBV2
TGTGCCAGCAGTGACCGAAGCGCATACGGCTACACCTTC
CASSDRSAYGYTF
>NA|NA|TRBJ2-2|TRBV5-4
TGTGCCAGCAGCTTAGGGGGGAACACCGGGGAGCTGTTTTTT
CASSLGGNTGELFF
>NA|NA|TRBJ2-2|TRBV5-1
TGCGCCAGCAGCTTGGGAGGGGGAACCGGGGAGCTGTTTTTT
CASSLGGGTGELFF
>TRBD2|NA|TRBJ2-5|TRBV4-1
TGCGCCAGCAGCCACAATAGCGGGATACAAGAGACCCAGTACTTC
CASSHNSGIQETQYF
>TRBD1|NA|TRBJ1-2|TRBV5-6
TGTGCCAGCAGCTTGGGGGACAGCCTTTCCTATGGCTACACCTTC
CASSLGDSLSYGYTF
>NA|once|TRBJ1-5|TRBV28
TGTGCCAGCACCCCGGGAGGTAACGGCAATCAGCCCCAGCATTTT
CASTPGGNGNQPQHF
>TRBD2|NA|TRBJ2-5|TRBV5-1
TGCGCCAGCAGCTTTAGCGGGGGGAACCAAGAGACCCAGTACTTC
CASSFSGGNQETQYF
>NA|NA|TRBJ1-2|TRBV19
TGTGCCAGTAGTATTGGCTCCGGACAGTCATATGGCTACACCTTC
CASSIGSGQSYGYTF